The 21 T cell receptor beta chains below come from one sample, sequenced in a study of molecular identifiers for immune sequencing clone quantification. TCRdb processed the PCR reads anew with MiXCR; each CDR3 protein has one entry. In the table there are 300,000 to 350,000 distinct CDR3 sequences, 20% to 25% of which are singletons. The sequencing sample was made of naive CD8+ T cells from blood, with Jurkat cell RNA spiked in. Specified subset: FACS-sorted CD8+CD4-CCR7+CD45RA+ naive T cells. These receptors were collected from a human donor in good health. Some libraries in this study had Jurkat cell RNA spiked in.

For this clonotype: A much more abundant neighbour one base away suggests this may be a read error. The J gene is TRBJ1-5, the V gene TRBV15, with TRBD1 matching 9 bases. CDR1 and CDR2 from the germline V gene are LNHNV and YYDKDF (reference sequence). Unmatched junction bases numbered 10, after V lost 3 bases and J lost 7 bases. The CDR3 runs 16 residues. CDR3: CATSSGTGTPGQPQHF. CDR3 bases: TGTGCCACCAGCAGCGGGACAGGGACTCCAGGGCAGCCCCAGCATTTT. The full variable domain, with the rest looked up from reference TRBV15 and TRBJ1-5, is DAMVIQNPRYQVTQFGKPVTLSCSQTLNHNVMYWYQQKSSQAPKLLFHYYDKDFNNEADTPDNFQSRRPNTSFCFLDIRSPGLGDTAMYLCATSSGTGTPGQPQHFGDGTRLSIL.

This clonotype was seen repeatedly, ten times or more. The chain carries TRBV27 and TRBJ1-4, with 7 nucleotides matching TRBD1. Germline V gene lookup returns CDR1 MNHEY and CDR2 SMNVEV (reference sequence). The CDR3 is made up of 15 amino acids. V dropped 2 bases and J dropped 7; count of bases not matched to a gene: 7. The CDR3 bases are TGTGCCAGCAGTTTAATGACAGGGAGAGGTGAAAAACTGTTTTTT. Translation: CASSLMTGRGEKLFF. Filled out from reference TRBV27 and TRBJ1-4, the complete variable domain reads EAQVTQNPRYLITVTGKKLTVTCSQNMNHEYMSWYRQDPGLGLRQIYYSMNVEVTDKGDVPEGYKVSRKEKRNFPLILESPSPNQTSLYFCASSLMTGRGEKLFFGSGTQLSVL.

This clonotype showed up many times. V gene TRBV21-1 combines with J gene TRBJ2-7; the D call in the table, TRBD1, was not verified against the DNA. TRBV21-1 corresponds to a pseudogene. The CDR3 extends over 15 amino acids. The CDR3 DNA is TGTGCCAGCAGGGGGGGGGACAGGGAATACTACGAGCAGTACTTC. This translates into CASRGGDREYYEQYF.

This clonotype was seen ten or more times. The V call is TRBV9, the J call TRBJ2-1, with TRBD2 identical over 12 bases. J lost 2 bases, V lost 5 bases, and 5 bases had no gene match. Germline V gives CDR1 SGDLS, CDR2 YYNGEE. There are 16 residues in the CDR3. This CDR3 reads CASSPRLAGAYNEQFF. CDR3 DNA sequence: TGTGCCAGCAGTCCCCGACTAGCGGGAGCCTACAATGAGCAGTTCTTC.

This clonotype appeared many times. The chain uses TRBV7-9 and TRBJ2-1; no reliable D call. Per the germline V gene, CDR1 is SEHNR and CDR2 is FQNEAQ (reference sequence). This CDR3 is 15 amino acids long. V was clipped by 0 bases and J by 5 bases, with 11 bases between them. This CDR3 is CASSLAPLDHNEQFF. CDR3 DNA: TGTGCCAGCAGCTTAGCCCCTCTGGACCACAATGAGCAGTTCTTC.

This clonotype was observed at least ten times. V gene TRBV6-2 or TRBV6-3 combines with J gene TRBJ2-3; 9 bases align to TRBD2. Germline values: CDR1 MNHEY, CDR2 SVGEGT. V dropped 6 bases and J dropped 5; count of bases not matched to a gene: 15. This CDR3 has 17 residues. The CDR3 sequence is CASSLNHGLANVDTQYF. In nucleotides, the CDR3 is TGTGCCAGCAGCCTAAATCACGGACTAGCGAATGTAGATACGCAGTATTTT.

This clonotype has just one count. Possible read error: a much larger clone is one base away. The chain is built from TRBV15 and TRBJ2-1; D is unclear. Germline V gene lookup returns CDR1 LNHNV and CDR2 YYDKDF (reference sequence). The CDR3 length is 12 residues. DNA for the CDR3: TGTGCCACCAGCAGAGATTCGGGTTCGAAGGTCTTC. This gives the protein CATSRDSGSKVF.

This clonotype was detected only a few times. V gene TRBV11-1 combines with J gene TRBJ2-2; 7 bases align to TRBD2. The CDR3 is 16 residues long. V was pared by 3 bases and J by 1 base, with 5 bases of the junction left unmatched. The V gene's germline CDR1 is SGHAT and CDR2 FQDESV (reference sequence). The CDR3 DNA reads as TGTGCCAGCAGCTTGGGGCTAGCGGAGAACACCGGGGAGCTGTTTTTT. Translation: CASSLGLAENTGELFF.

This clonotype occurred many times. The rearrangement links TRBV4-1 to TRBJ2-3; D uncertain. The CDR3 extends over 11 amino acids. Between the trimmed V and J ends, which lost 3 bases and 2 bases, there was a span of 0 bases. Germline values: CDR1 MGHRA, CDR2 YSYEKL. In nucleotides, the CDR3 is TGCGCCAGCAGCCACACAGATACGCAGTATTTT. This encodes CASSHTDTQYF.

This clonotype was seen only a few times. Given a much more abundant clone one base away, this may be a read error. For the CDR3, the DNA is TGTGCCAGCAGCCCCGTGACAGGGTGGTACGAGCTGTACTTC. This gives the protein CASSPVTGWYELYF. The chain couples TRBV7-9 to TRBJ2-7, with 7 nucleotides matching TRBD1. Germline loops: CDR1 SEHNR, CDR2 FQNEAQ (reference sequence). The CDR3 has 14 residues.

As to this clonotype: This sequence may be a read error, since a much larger clone differs from it by one base. The chain has TRBV9 and TRBJ1-1; D may be TRBD1 (5 bases). Germline V gene sequence: CDR1 SGDLS, CDR2 YYNGEE. The CDR3 has 14 amino acids. V lost 0 bases, J lost 6 bases, and 12 bases lay in between. This CDR3 is CASSVGKGLAEAFF. CDR3 sequence (DNA): TGTGCCAGCAGCGTAGGCAAGGGACTCGCTGAAGCTTTCTTT.

As regards this clonotype: A read error may explain this, as a much larger clone is one base away. This sequence joins TRBV4-1 and TRBJ2-6; no reliable D call. Trimming shortened V by 2 bases and J by 2 bases, and 4 bases separated the two germline ends. The CDR3 covers 14 residues. The germline gives CDR1 MGHRA, CDR2 YSYEKL. The CDR3 region is CASSQIPGANVLTF. The CDR3 DNA reads as TGCGCCAGCAGCCAAATCCCTGGGGCCAACGTCCTGACTTTC.

The sample holds many counts of this clonotype. This rearrangement joins TRBV14 to TRBJ1-1; tentatively, D is TRBD1 (5 bases). Germline loops: CDR1 SGHDN, CDR2 FVKESK. V was clipped by 0 bases and J by 1 base, with 15 bases between them. The CDR3 has 17 amino acids. CDR3 nucleotides: TGTGCCAGCAGCCAAGATTTGGGGGGACGGTCGAACACTGAAGCTTTCTTT. This gives the protein CASSQDLGGRSNTEAFF.

This clonotype was counted many times. The chain employs TRBV7-6 and TRBJ2-5; a weak D match, TRBD2 (5 bases). CDR1 is SGHVS and CDR2 is FNYEAQ in the germline V gene. The ends were cut back, 4 bases at V and 5 bases at J, with 23 bases in the middle. CDR3 size: 17 residues. DNA of the CDR3: TGTGCCAGCAGCTCCCAGCTCGACCACCTAGCCATCGAGACCCAGTACTTC. This gives the protein CASSSQLDHLAIETQYF.

This clonotype was picked up many times. The chain recombines TRBV9 with TRBJ2-3, with TRBD2 matching over 7 bases. Germline V gene data show CDR1 as SGDLS and CDR2 as YYNGEE. Trimming took 0 bases from V and 1 from J; bases not matched to a gene: 5. The CDR3 is 16 amino acids. The CDR3 here is CASSVEGGTRTDTQYF. The CDR3 DNA reads as TGTGCCAGCAGCGTAGAGGGAGGGACCCGCACAGATACGCAGTATTTT.

This clonotype was counted only a few times. The junction and the germline gene differ at one end; a read error may be behind it. This chain joins TRBV6-6 and TRBJ1-1; D unclear. Germline CDR1 is MNHNY and CDR2 is SVGAGI (reference sequence). This CDR3 contains 15 residues. The CDR3 loop is CASSYSGIQYTDAFF. The CDR3 nucleotides read TGTGCCAGCAGTTACTCGGGGATTCAGTACACTGACGCTTTCTTT.

This clonotype was recorded many times. V gene TRBV19 combines with J gene TRBJ2-5; TRBD1 agrees at 8 bases. The CDR3 covers 13 residues. Germline V gives CDR1 LNHDA, CDR2 SQIVND (reference sequence). The J segment lost 7 bases and the V segment lost 7 bases, leaving 8 bases of the junction unmatched. The CDR3 DNA reads as TGTGCCAGTACCGGACAGGGAACGGCGACCCAGTACTTC. Its translation is CASTGQGTATQYF.

This clonotype has ten or more counts. The chain couples TRBV9 to TRBJ2-1; D is uncertain. V lost 2 bases, J lost 1 base, and 10 bases lay in between. The CDR3 loop spans 15 amino acids. The V gene's germline CDR1 is SGDLS and CDR2 YYNGEE. The CDR3 protein is CASSVLDGSYNEQFF. CDR3 nucleotide sequence: TGTGCCAGCAGCGTCCTGGACGGATCCTACAATGAGCAGTTCTTC.

Worth noting for this clonotype: Just one base apart from a much larger clone, this may be a read error. This rearrangement joins TRBV28 to TRBJ1-6; the D is unclear. Per germline, CDR1 MDHEN and CDR2 SYDVKM. The CDR3 runs 12 residues. As DNA, the CDR3 is TGTGCCAGCAGTGAGGGTGGATCACCCCCCCACTTT. Translated, it gives CASSEGGSPPHF.

A remark on this clonotype: A much larger clone sits a single nucleotide away, making a read error possible. The CDR3 region is CASGLAITDTQYF. The CDR3 nucleotides read TGTGCCAGCGGCTTAGCTATCACAGATACGCAGTATTTT. This sequence joins TRBV11-2 and TRBJ2-3, with D unclear. The CDR3 covers 13 residues. The germline CDR1 and CDR2 sequences are SGHAT and FQNNGV.

The chain is built from TRBV12-5 and TRBJ2-1; D is unresolved. The germline CDR1 and CDR2 sequences are LGHNT and FRNRAP. V lost 7 bases, J lost 6 bases, and 10 bases lay in between. The CDR3 consists of 12 residues. In DNA, the CDR3 is TGTGCTAGTGATCTGGCCGGCAATGAGCAGTTCTTC. This gives the protein CASDLAGNEQFF.